A selection of T cell receptor beta chains follows, all from one sample in a study of blood T cell repertoires in COVID-19. Here immunoSEQ multiplex PCR was the method, and the copy in TCRdb shows in-frame clones only, minus some. Among 110,000 to 150,000 clones listed, about nine tenths were seen once. Input material: PBMCs or T cells enriched from blood (not recorded which). The receptors derive from a man aged 55-75 years who had recovered from COVID-19. The CDR3 runs from the conserved cysteine through the conserved F or W. A D gene is named only where the DNA matches it firmly. Clone size is given for some rows only: seen once, a few or many times, or a class if the clone is expanded.

15 - - TRBJ2-1 TRBV5-1 TGCGCCAGCAGCTTGGGGGTTGCAGGGATCAATGAGCAGTTCTTC CASSLGVAGINEQFF
16 - TRBD1 TRBJ1-5 TRBV18 TGTGCCAGCTCACTCGGACAGGGCGGTAGCAATCAGCCCCAGCATTTT CASSLGQGGSNQPQHF
13 - - TRBJ2-7 TRBV10-1 TGCGCCAGCAGTGAGTCTCCCAACTACGAGCAGTACTTC CASSESPNYEQYF
15 - - TRBJ1-5 TRBV28 TGTGCCAGCAGCCTGGGGGGGGCGAGCAATCAGCCCCAGCATTTT CASSLGGASNQPQHF
13 - - TRBJ1-5 TRBV18 TGTGCCAGCTCACCAGAGAGCAATCAGCCCCAGCATTTT CASSPESNQPQHF
19 - TRBD2 TRBJ2-5 TRBV18 TGTGCCAGCTCACCACTCCCCCTAGCGGGGGGGAAACTCCAAGAGACCCAGTACTTC CASSPLPLAGGKLQETQYF
12 - - TRBJ2-5 TRBV2 TGTGCCAGCAGTACCAGAGGAGAGACCCAGTACTTC CASSTRGETQYF
14 - - TRBJ1-2 TRBV9 TGTGCCAGCAGGGGGGAGGGAAGCTCCTATGGCTACACCTTC CASRGEGSSYGYTF
11 - - TRBJ1-1 TRBV20-1 TGCAGTGCCGACAGGAACACTGAAGCTTTCTTT CSADRNTEAFF
12 - TRBD2 TRBJ2-1 TRBV10-3 TGTGCCATCAGTGAGACCGGGACTATGCAGTTCTTC CAISETGTMQFF
14 - TRBD1 TRBJ2-2 TRBV9 TGTGCCAGCAGCGTAACAGGGGGGCCCGGGGAGCTGTTTTTT CASSVTGGPGELFF
13 - - TRBJ2-3 TRBV7-3 TGTGCCAGCAGCTTAACCCCTACAGATACGCAGTATTTT CASSLTPTDTQYF
16 - TRBD2 TRBJ2-1 TRBV19 TGTGCCAGTAGTCGATCAAGCGGGAGGGCCGAGCATGAGCAGTTCTTC CASSRSSGRAEHEQFF
15 - - TRBJ1-5 TRBV28 TGTGCCAGCAGTTTTGGCGGGTCGGGAAATCAGCCCCAGCATTTT CASSFGGSGNQPQHF
11 few - TRBJ1-1 TRBV29-1 TGCAGCGTGCGGAAGAACACTGAAGCTTTCTTT CSVRKNTEAFF
14 once - TRBJ2-2 TRBV18 TGTGCCAGCTCACCCCCCGTGGAGCCCGGGGAGCTGTTTTTT CASSPPVEPGELFF
15 - - TRBJ1-1 TRBV7-8 TGTGCCAGCAGCTTAAGAAGGGGCGCGAACACTGAAGCTTTCTTT CASSLRRGANTEAFF
15 - - TRBJ1-1 TRBV7-2 TGTGCCAGCAGCTCCCGAGGGATCCAGCACACTGAAGCTTTCTTT CASSSRGIQHTEAFF
14 - TRBD2 TRBJ2-3 TRBV14 TGTGCCAGCAGCCGAGCGGGGGGCACAGATACGCAGTATTTT CASSRAGGTDTQYF
17 - - TRBJ2-7 TRBV7-9 TGTGCCAGCAGCTCCGCGGGAATCAGGGTGAGCTCCTACGAGCAGTACTTC CASSSAGIRVSSYEQYF
13 once TRBD2 TRBJ2-5 TRBV30 TGTGCCAGTAGCGGGGGTGTGAGAGAGACCCAGTACTTC CASSGGVRETQYF
13 once - TRBJ2-5 TRBV30 TGTGCCTGGAGTGGGGGGCTCAGGGAGACCCAGTACTTC CAWSGGLRETQYF
14 once TRBD1 TRBJ2-3 TRBV10-1 TGCGCCAGCCGGGCGGACAGGGGCACAGATACGCAGTATTTT CASRADRGTDTQYF
13 few - TRBJ1-5 TRBV7-9 TGTGCCAGCAGCCCTCCCGAGGGACAGCCCCAGCATTTT CASSPPEGQPQHF
15 - TRBD1 TRBJ1-5 TRBV19 TGTGCCGGAACAGGGGAGAGGGATAGCAATCAGCCCCAGCATTTT CAGTGERDSNQPQHF
15 - TRBD1 TRBJ2-1 TRBV5-1 TGCGCCAGCAGCCTTTCCGGGACAGGACAGAGTGAGCAGTTCTTC CASSLSGTGQSEQFF
12 - - TRBJ1-5 TRBV28 TGTGCCAGCAGTCCCTTCAATCAGCCCCAGCATTTT CASSPFNQPQHF
13 - - TRBJ1-6 TRBV5-1 TGCGCCAGCAGCTTTCAGGGCGATTCACCCCTCCACTTT CASSFQGDSPLHF
14 - - TRBJ1-5 TRBV7-2 TGTGCCAGCAGCTTATATTGGGAGGGTCAGCCCCAGCATTTT CASSLYWEGQPQHF
11 - - TRBJ1-2 TRBV7-9 TGTGCCAGCAGCTTCGACTATGGCTACACCTTC CASSFDYGYTF
12 - - TRBJ2-7 TRBV5-1 TGCGCCAGCAGCTCCCCTTCCTACGAGCAGTACTTC CASSSPSYEQYF
19 once TRBD2 TRBJ2-3 TRBV4-1 TGCGCCAGCAGCCGCGGACTAGCGGGGGGCTTCGGGGGAACAGATACGCAGTATTTT CASSRGLAGGFGGTDTQYF
15 - - TRBJ1-2 TRBV14 TGTGCCAGCAGCCCTAGATTAGGCTCCTTCTATGGCTACACCTTC CASSPRLGSFYGYTF
15 - - TRBJ1-3 TRBV2 TGTGCCAGCAGTACAGACAGGATCTCTGGAAACACCATATATTTT CASSTDRISGNTIYF
13 - - TRBJ1-2 TRBV5-8 TGTGCCAGCAGGGGGCCCTCCAACTATGGCTACACCTTC CASRGPSNYGYTF
15 few TRBD2 TRBJ2-7 TRBV11-2 TGTGCCAGCAGCTTATTAGCTAGCGGAGCCTACGAGCAGTACTTC CASSLLASGAYEQYF
13 - - TRBJ1-1 TRBV5-6 TGTGCCAGCACCATACTTCGGGGCACTGAAGCTTTCTTT CASTILRGTEAFF
14 - - TRBJ2-1 TRBV6-5 TGTGCCAGCAGTCAAATCAGGGCCTACAATGAGCAGTTCTTC CASSQIRAYNEQFF
15 - TRBD2 TRBJ2-1 TRBV19 TGTGCCAGTAGTATAAGGACTAGCGGGCTAGATGAGCAGTTCTTC CASSIRTSGLDEQFF
15 - - TRBJ2-6 TRBV28 TGTGCCAGCAGTCCGCAGGGATCTGGGGCCAACGTCCTGACTTTC CASSPQGSGANVLTF
15 - TRBD1 TRBJ1-4 TRBV7-8 TGTGCCAGCAGCTTGGGGACAGGGGGCGAGAGAAAACTGTTTTTT CASSLGTGGERKLFF
13 - - TRBJ1-1 TRBV19 TGTGCCAGTAGTATTCTTTCCGGGGCTGAAGCTTTCTTT CASSILSGAEAFF